This is a list of T cell receptor beta chains from one sample in a study of T-cell reconstitution after alpha-beta-depleted transplantation in children. A single record per CDR3 protein comes from TCRdb applying MiXCR to the PCR reads. The sample shows hundreds of thousands of distinct CDR3 sequences, roughly 13% of them seen only once. This specimen was PBMCs, mostly from graft donor cells, taken 360 days after TCRalphabeta/CD19-depleted stem cell transplant. The source is a male patient between 10 and 17 years old who had a stem cell transplant for acute myeloid leukemia, so the T cells may come from the graft donor. The conserved cysteine and the conserved F or W are not part of the CDR3 here.

j_call: TRBJ2-3; v_call: TRBV4-2; cdr3_aa: ASSQDSGATDTQY
j_call: TRBJ2-1; v_call: TRBV7-8; cdr3_aa: ASSLDRYNEQF
j_call: TRBJ2-5; v_call: TRBV5-4; cdr3_aa: ASSQSGGRVETQY
j_call: TRBJ2-1; v_call: TRBV20-1; cdr3_aa: SARDPGGRATEQF
j_call: TRBJ2-1; v_call: TRBV3-1; cdr3_aa: ASSLRSASGDNEQF
j_call: TRBJ2-4; v_call: TRBV7-9; cdr3_aa: ASSNYGQGGYIQY
j_call: TRBJ1-4; v_call: TRBV5-1; cdr3_aa: ASRAINEKLF
j_call: TRBJ2-5; v_call: TRBV5-5; cdr3_aa: ASSFRLTLIQETQY
j_call: TRBJ2-2; v_call: TRBV29-1; cdr3_aa: SVRGTLKNTGELF
j_call: TRBJ2-1; v_call: TRBV29-1; cdr3_aa: SVLPPGTSGRVQF
j_call: TRBJ1-2; v_call: TRBV2; cdr3_aa: AIGQPYGYT
j_call: TRBJ2-2; v_call: TRBV6-5; cdr3_aa: ASSYSGLAAGGTGELF
j_call: TRBJ2-1; v_call: TRBV4-3; cdr3_aa: ASSSWTSGDYNEQF
j_call: TRBJ2-7; v_call: TRBV20-1; cdr3_aa: SAARLAGAYEQY
j_call: TRBJ2-1; v_call: TRBV3-1; cdr3_aa: ASSLHSSYNEQF
j_call: TRBJ2-7; v_call: TRBV28; cdr3_aa: ASSFPLTSGSYEQY
j_call: TRBJ2-3; v_call: TRBV6-2/TRBV6-3; cdr3_aa: ASSQNQAGGPPDTQY
j_call: TRBJ2-7; v_call: TRBV6-2/TRBV6-3; cdr3_aa: ASTTGQYEQY
j_call: TRBJ2-1; v_call: TRBV29-1; cdr3_aa: SVPRESPGEQF
j_call: TRBJ2-7; v_call: TRBV30; cdr3_aa: AWSPWGGATGVEQY
j_call: TRBJ2-7; v_call: TRBV9; cdr3_aa: ASSAMGQGPSYEQY
j_call: TRBJ1-1; v_call: TRBV6-5; cdr3_aa: ASSQAGEKAF
j_call: TRBJ2-7; v_call: TRBV5-5; cdr3_aa: ASTYRDRTYEQY
j_call: TRBJ2-5; v_call: TRBV2; cdr3_aa: ASSDLFLAGEKETQY
j_call: TRBJ2-7; v_call: TRBV7-9; cdr3_aa: ASSFPPGQSNYEQY
j_call: TRBJ2-6; v_call: TRBV7-2; cdr3_aa: ASSLQGARGANVLT
j_call: TRBJ1-1; v_call: TRBV9; cdr3_aa: ASSGRAPDTEAF